What follows are 18 T cell receptor beta chains derived from one specimen sequenced in a study of blood T cell repertoires in COVID-19. Assay used: immunoSEQ multiplex PCR; TCRdb lists only in-frame clones, some missing. In the table there are 200,000 to 250,000 clones, roughly 84% of which are singletons. Sequenced: PBMCs or T cells enriched from blood (not recorded which). The source is a woman in her thirties or forties who had recovered from COVID-19.

The V gene is TRBV10-2, the J gene TRBJ2-3; no clear D gene. The CDR3 has 13 residues. Trimming cost V 6 bases and J 6 bases, with 13 bases left between them. Germline-derived CDR1 and CDR2 are WSHSY and SAAADI. CDR3 in DNA: TGCGCCAGCAGCCATCTAACCTGGGATACGCAGTATTTT. It yields the protein CASSHLTWDTQYF.

This clone was found once. The V call is TRBV19, the J call TRBJ2-2; D not resolved. Germline V gene sequence: CDR1 LNHDA, CDR2 SQIVND (reference sequence). Trimming pared 2 bases from V and 2 bases from J, leaving 12 bases between. This CDR3 contains 16 residues. CDR3 region: CASSIRVGSNTGELFF. CDR3 in DNA: TGTGCCAGTAGTATACGGGTAGGCAGCAACACCGGGGAGCTGTTTTTT.

This chain joins TRBV5-1 and TRBJ2-5, with 8 positions matching TRBD1. The CDR3 runs 13 residues. Trimming took 3 bases from V and 5 from J; bases not matched to a gene: 3. In germline, CDR1 is SGHRS, CDR2 YFSETQ. The DNA of the CDR3 is TGCGCCAGCAGCTCCCGGGACAGGGAGACCCAGTACTTC. This encodes CASSSRDRETQYF.

The chain carries TRBV11-2 and TRBJ2-3; 8 nucleotides agree with TRBD2. CDR1 and CDR2 (germline): SGHAT, FQNNGV. This CDR3 is 20 amino acids long. The trim removed 0 bases at V and 2 bases at J, leaving 16 bases unmatched. The CDR3, as DNA: TGTGCCAGCAGCTTAGATGCCCCCTCACCCAGCGGGAGTTTCACAGATACGCAGTATTTT. It translates to CASSLDAPSPSGSFTDTQYF.

This chain connects TRBV6-5 to TRBJ2-5; the match to TRBD1 covers 7 bases. This CDR3 contains 15 residues. The trim removed 6 bases at V and 5 bases at J, leaving 12 bases unmatched. Germline CDR1 MNHEY, CDR2 SVGAGI. CDR3 sequence reads: CASRAVQGEGETQYF. For the CDR3, the DNA is TGTGCCAGCAGGGCTGTGCAGGGGGAAGGGGAGACCCAGTACTTC.

The chain carries TRBV7-9 and TRBJ2-5; 7 bases are shared with TRBD1. The germline V gene has CDR1 SEHNR and CDR2 FQNEAQ (reference sequence). The J segment lost 1 base and the V segment lost 5 bases, leaving 7 bases of the junction unmatched. The CDR3 extends over 15 amino acids. CDR3 DNA sequence: TGTGCCAGCAGCCCAGCCGGGACAGTCCAAGAGACCCAGTACTTC. Protein sequence: CASSPAGTVQETQYF.

The rearrangement uses TRBV25-1 and TRBJ1-5; 7 nucleotides match TRBD1. After removal of 7 bases from V and 3 bases from J, the junction contained 3 bases not matched to a gene. The CDR3 contains 13 residues. Germline V CDR1 and CDR2: MGHDK, SYGVNS. CDR3 amino acids: CASTTGTNQPQHF. Here the CDR3 DNA reads TGTGCCAGCACGACAGGGACCAATCAGCCCCAGCATTTT.

The chain carries TRBV14 and TRBJ2-1; 14 nucleotides align to TRBD2. This CDR3 has 19 residues. Trimming removed 4 bases from V and 4 bases from J; junction bases left unmatched: 12. Germline CDR1 reads SGHDN; CDR2 reads FVKESK. The CDR3 loop reads CASSLPTSGRAGRYNEQFF. CDR3 nucleotide sequence: TGTGCCAGCAGCCTCCCGACTAGCGGGAGGGCCGGGCGGTACAATGAGCAGTTCTTC.

The V call is TRBV5-6, the J call TRBJ1-4, with D unclear. This CDR3 is built from 14 residues. The V and J ends lost 4 bases and 8 bases respectively, with 15 bases between them. CDR1 is SGHDT, CDR2 YYEEEE, per germline. The CDR3 is CASSHRRVEEKLFF. The CDR3, as DNA: TGTGCCAGCAGCCATAGGAGGGTCGAGGAAAAACTGTTTTTT.

This rearrangement joins TRBV6-5 to TRBJ1-2, with a possible D match to TRBD1 (6 bases). Trimming removed 6 bases at V and 7 bases at J, with 18 bases between. The CDR3 runs 14 residues. From germline, CDR1 is MNHEY and CDR2 SVGAGI. CDR3 loop: CASRESRRGGGYTF. The CDR3 nucleotides are TGTGCCAGCAGGGAGAGCCGCAGGGGCGGTGGCTACACCTTC.

The chain links TRBV7-9 to TRBJ2-5, with 11 bases fitting TRBD1. After removal of 3 bases from V and 5 bases from J, the junction contained 2 bases not matched to a gene. This CDR3 has 14 amino acids. Germline values: CDR1 SEHNR, CDR2 FQNEAQ (reference sequence). This CDR3 is CASSLGQGDETQYF. DNA for the CDR3: TGTGCCAGCAGCTTGGGACAGGGGGACGAGACCCAGTACTTC.

CDR3 in amino acids: CASSPAWTGDTEAFF. CDR3 in DNA: TGTGCCAGCTCACCCGCATGGACAGGGGACACTGAAGCTTTCTTT. The chain has TRBV18 and TRBJ1-1; 9 bases align to TRBD1. From germline, CDR1 is KGHSH and CDR2 LQKENI. The J segment lost 3 bases and the V segment lost 3 bases, leaving 5 bases of the junction unmatched. The CDR3 contains 15 residues.

This chain uses TRBV5-1 with TRBJ2-2, with 7 bases identical to TRBD1. The CDR3 has 15 residues. V shed 4 bases, J shed 1 base, and the junction held 4 bases outside the gene matches. CDR1 and CDR2 from the germline V gene are SGHRS and YFSETQ. As DNA, the CDR3 is TGCGCCAGCAGCACGGGGACAGAGAACACCGGGGAGCTGTTTTTT. Translated: CASSTGTENTGELFF.

The chain uses TRBV27 and TRBJ2-3; D possibly corresponds to TRBD2 (6 bases). The V end lost 8 bases, the J end lost 2 bases, and 17 bases lay between the germline ends. The CDR3 is 15 residues long. The germline V gene encodes CDR1 MNHEY and CDR2 SMNVEV (reference sequence). The DNA of the CDR3 is TGTGCCAGCGGAAATCCGGGACTTAACACAGATACGCAGTATTTT. Translating it yields CASGNPGLNTDTQYF.

The chain combines TRBV28 with TRBJ1-1; D call uncertain. The CDR3 loop spans 13 amino acids. Germline V gene sequence: CDR1 MDHEN, CDR2 SYDVKM. V lost 6 bases and J 1 base, leaving 9 bases between the germline ends. This CDR3 reads CASRGGRNTEAFF. The CDR3 DNA reads as TGTGCCAGCAGGGGAGGGAGGAACACTGAAGCTTTCTTT.

J is TRBJ2-3 and V is TRBV7-9; the match to TRBD1 covers 10 bases. The germline V gene has CDR1 SEHNR and CDR2 FQNEAQ (reference sequence). J was trimmed by 3 bases and V by 5 bases; bases with no gene match: 5. The CDR3 is 15 amino acids. CDR3 protein: CASSTTGGKTDTQYF. For the CDR3, the DNA is TGTGCCAGCAGCACGACAGGGGGCAAAACAGATACGCAGTATTTT.

The chain uses TRBV5-4 and TRBJ2-7, with 7 bases aligning to TRBD2. Trimming cost V 4 bases and J 1 base; bases outside gene matches: 8. Germline V gives CDR1 SGHNT, CDR2 YYREEE (reference sequence). CDR3 length equals 15 residues. The CDR3 region is CASSAIQRGSYEQYF. The DNA for the CDR3 is TGTGCCAGCAGCGCAATCCAGCGGGGATCCTACGAGCAGTACTTC.

This clone was counted a few times. The CDR3 sequence is CASRWSWNTEAFF. DNA for the CDR3: TGTGCCAGCAGATGGAGTTGGAACACTGAAGCTTTCTTT. V is TRBV6-4 and J is TRBJ1-1; D is ambiguous. V lost 6 bases to trimming and J lost 1 base, with 9 bases between them. CDR3 length: 13 amino acids. Looked up from germline, CDR1 is MRHNA and CDR2 is SNTAGT.